The next 30 T cell receptor beta chains were all read from a single sample in a study of cytomegalovirus exposure and HLA in healthy donors. The PCR ran on 60 Vbeta and 13 Jbeta primers. TCRdb keeps only in-frame clones here, not all; method: immunoSEQ multiplex PCR. The table has about 170,000 clones, around 76% seen once. The sequencing sample was made of PBMCs. Source of these receptors: a woman between 25 and 40 years old in good health and CMV-seropositive.

The J gene is TRBJ2-7, the V gene TRBV5-8, with 8 bases fitting TRBD1. V lost 6 bases, J lost 4 bases, and 6 bases stayed unmatched. Germline CDR1 and CDR2: SGHTS and YDEGEE. This CDR3 comprises 13 residues. The CDR3 here is CASTFGQGYEQYF. In nucleotides, the CDR3 is TGTGCCAGCACCTTTGGACAGGGTTACGAGCAGTACTTC.

This chain connects TRBV6-6 to TRBJ1-2; D is undetermined. V gave up 9 bases and J gave up 0 bases, with 8 bases separating them. The CDR3 has 12 amino acids. In germline, CDR1 is MNHNY, CDR2 SVGAGI (reference sequence). The CDR3 here is CASSTSNYGYTF. CDR3 nucleotides: TGTGCCAGTAGCACTTCTAACTATGGCTACACCTTC.

This chain connects TRBV6-6 to TRBJ1-2, with 7 bases matching TRBD1. Germline V lookup: CDR1 MNHNY, CDR2 SVGAGI (reference sequence). The CDR3 has 15 amino acids. V dropped 2 bases and J dropped 1; count of bases not matched to a gene: 4. The DNA for the CDR3 is TGTGCCAGCAGTTACCGAGGGGGCAATAACTATGGCTACACCTTC. This sequence encodes CASSYRGGNNYGYTF.

This rearrangement joins TRBV5-6 to TRBJ1-4; D is undetermined. There are 13 residues in the CDR3. The germline CDR1 and CDR2 sequences are SGHDT and YYEEEE. Trimming stripped 2 bases from V and 5 bases from J, with 7 bases between. The CDR3 DNA sequence: TGTGCCAGCAGCTTCCAGCGGAATGAAAAACTGTTTTTT. This gives the protein CASSFQRNEKLFF.

The chain combines TRBV2 with TRBJ1-1; perhaps TRBD1 as D (6 bases). This CDR3 comprises 15 residues. From germline, CDR1 is SNHLY and CDR2 FYNNEI. The V end lost 6 bases, the J end lost 3 bases, and 17 bases lay between the germline ends. In DNA form, the CDR3 reads TGTGCCAGCAGCGGCCTCGCGGGGGCGTACACTGAAGCTTTCTTT. Translating it yields CASSGLAGAYTEAFF.

The rearrangement links TRBV7-9 to TRBJ2-4, with D uncertain. There are 16 residues in the CDR3. In germline, CDR1 is SEHNR, CDR2 FQNEAQ (reference sequence). V was cut by 0 bases and J by 4 bases, with 13 bases left in between. Here the CDR3 reads CASSLASSYLKNIQYF. The CDR3 region has the DNA TGTGCCAGCAGCTTAGCGTCAAGTTATCTAAAAAACATTCAGTACTTC. Full variable domain (rest looked up from reference TRBV7-9 and TRBJ2-4): DTGVSQNPRHKITKRGQNVTFRCDPISEHNRLYWYRQTLGQGPEFLTYFQNEAQLEKSRLLSDRFSAERPKGSFSTLEIQRTEQGDSAMYLCASSLASSYLKNIQYFGAGTRLSVL.

The chain combines TRBV29-1 with TRBJ2-3; 15 nucleotides agree with TRBD2. Trimming took 5 bases from V and 8 from J; bases not matched to a gene: 5. The CDR3 has 14 residues. CDR1 is SQVTM and CDR2 is ANQGSEA in the germline V gene. CDR3 residues: CSVSGLAGGATQYF. CDR3 nucleotides: TGCAGCGTTTCGGGACTAGCGGGAGGAGCTACGCAGTATTTT.

Turning to this clone: Its ends do not fully match the called genes, so a read error is possible. The chain links TRBV25-1 to TRBJ2-7; 7 bases are shared with TRBD1. Germline CDR1 reads MGHDK; CDR2 reads SYGVNS. This CDR3 comprises 13 residues. CDR3 DNA: TGTGCCAGCAGTGTGCCCCCCGGGGACAGCCAACGGTTC. Protein sequence: CASSVPPGDSQRF.

V and J are TRBV29-1 and TRBJ1-4; maybe TRBD1 (5 bases). With 1 base removed from V and 2 bases from J, the gap between germline ends came to 20 bases. The CDR3 has 18 residues. Germline CDR1 reads SQVTM; CDR2 reads ANQGSEA. The CDR3 region is CSVEGHGGAGSTNEKLFF. The CDR3 bases are TGCAGCGTTGAAGGACATGGAGGGGCAGGGTCTACTAATGAAAAACTGTTTTTT. The complete variable domain, with remaining parts taken from reference TRBV29-1 and TRBJ1-4, reads SAVISQKPSRDICQRGTSLTIQCQVDSQVTMMFWYRQQPGQSLTLIATANQGSEATYESGFVIDKFPISRPNLTFSTLTVSNMSPEDSSIYLCSVEGHGGAGSTNEKLFFGSGTQLSVL.

Here the CDR3 reads CASSLGAGSSNQPQHF. DNA of the CDR3: TGTGCCAGCAGCTTAGGGGCAGGGTCTAGCAATCAGCCCCAGCATTTT. V is TRBV7-8 and J is TRBJ1-5; tentative D call: TRBD1 (5 bases). This CDR3 has 16 amino acids. Trimming left V 1 base short and J 0 bases short, with 10 bases between. CDR1 and CDR2 (germline): SGHVS, FQNEAQ. Using reference TRBV7-8 and TRBJ1-5 for the parts outside the CDR3, the full variable domain is GAGVSQSPRYKVAKRGQDVALRCDPISGHVSLFWYQQALGQGPEFLTYFQNEAQLDKSGLPSDRFFAERPEGSVSTLKIQRTQQEDSAVYLCASSLGAGSSNQPQHFGDGTRLSIL.

This clone has a single count. The chain employs TRBV28 and TRBJ1-2; 7 bases match TRBD1. This CDR3 contains 16 residues. V lost 2 bases to trimming and J lost 7 bases; unmatched junction nucleotides: 13. Germline V gives CDR1 MDHEN, CDR2 SYDVKM. This CDR3 is CASSLPATGAGLGYTF. The CDR3 region has the DNA TGTGCCAGCAGTTTACCGGCCACAGGGGCAGGCCTTGGCTACACCTTC.

This chain joins TRBV6-1 and TRBJ2-7; 7 bases are a match to TRBD1. The CDR3 is 14 residues long. Per the germline V gene, CDR1 is MNHNS and CDR2 is SASEGT. Trimming took 4 bases from V and 5 from J; bases not matched to a gene: 8. CDR3 coding DNA: TGTGCCAGCAGTGGGTACAGGGGCGGCCACGAGCAGTACTTC. It specifies CASSGYRGGHEQYF.

The V and J genes are TRBV5-6 and TRBJ1-3; TRBD1 aligns across 8 bases. The germline V gene encodes CDR1 SGHDT and CDR2 YYEEEE. The CDR3 totals 16 residues. The junction had 5 bases not matched to a gene; V was cut back by 0 bases and J by 3 bases. CDR3 DNA sequence: TGTGCCAGCAGCTTGGTTGGACAGGGAGGTGGAAACACCATATATTTT. Translated, it gives CASSLVGQGGGNTIYF.

The chain uses TRBV7-9 and TRBJ2-1, with 8 bases that match TRBD2. The CDR3 runs 15 residues. CDR1 is SEHNR, CDR2 FQNEAQ, per germline (reference sequence). The ends lost 5 bases at V and 4 bases at J; junction bases unmatched: 7. CDR3 loop: CASSLGLASYNEQFF. In DNA form, the CDR3 reads TGTGCCAGCAGCCTCGGACTAGCTTCGTACAATGAGCAGTTCTTC.

The V and J genes are TRBV15 and TRBJ1-2, with D maybe TRBD1 (6 bases). The CDR3 is made up of 15 amino acids. CDR1 and CDR2 from the germline V gene are LNHNV and YYDKDF (reference sequence). Trimming cost V 2 bases and J 3 bases, with 13 bases left between them. The CDR3 nucleotides are TGTGCCACCAGCAGACTTCAGGGGCGCGACTATGGCTACACCTTC. Translated, it gives CATSRLQGRDYGYTF. The variable domain in full, with the rest retrieved from reference TRBV15 and TRBJ1-2, is DAMVIQNPRYQVTQFGKPVTLSCSQTLNHNVMYWYQQKSSQAPKLLFHYYDKDFNNEADTPDNFQSRRPNTSFCFLDIRSPGLGDTAMYLCATSRLQGRDYGYTFGSGTRLTVV.

This sequence joins TRBV5-1 and TRBJ1-1; D is undetermined. CDR1 is SGHRS, CDR2 YFSETQ, per germline. Deletions cut 4 bases from V and 2 bases from J, with 15 bases between. The CDR3 has 15 amino acids. The CDR3 protein is CASSIVPSANTEAFF. The CDR3 nucleotides read TGCGCCAGCAGCATCGTTCCTAGCGCCAACACTGAAGCTTTCTTT.

Only a few counts were recorded for this clone. J is TRBJ2-2 and V is TRBV19; a possible D gene is TRBD2 (6 bases). Germline CDR1 is LNHDA and CDR2 is SQIVND (reference sequence). The CDR3 spans 13 residues. The V and J ends lost 5 bases and 7 bases respectively, with 11 bases between them. This CDR3 reads CASSSLGGGELFF. The CDR3 nucleotides are TGTGCCAGTAGTTCCCTGGGGGGCGGGGAGCTGTTTTTT.

The V gene is TRBV5-1, the J gene TRBJ1-5; unclear D gene. Germline V CDR1 and CDR2: SGHRS, YFSETQ. The CDR3 extends over 16 amino acids. V was shortened by 0 bases and J by 5 bases, with 15 bases between the two germline ends. CDR3 DNA sequence: TGCGCCAGCAGCTTGGGGAGTGGGAGGATGGATCAGCCCCAGCATTTT. It yields the protein CASSLGSGRMDQPQHF.

Only one count was recorded for this clone. The rearrangement joins TRBV6-5 to TRBJ2-1; TRBD2 might be the D (5 bases). V lost 5 bases to trimming and J lost 7 bases, with 9 bases between them. This CDR3 region has 12 residues. Germline V gene sequence: CDR1 MNHEY, CDR2 SVGAGI. The CDR3 sequence is CASSRRGNEQFF. In DNA form, the CDR3 reads TGTGCCAGCAGTCGAAGAGGGAATGAGCAGTTCTTC.

V gene TRBV15 combines with J gene TRBJ2-7; D call uncertain. CDR3 length: 13 residues. The germline V gene has CDR1 LNHNV and CDR2 YYDKDF (reference sequence). Trimming shortened V by 3 bases and J by 0 bases, and 6 bases separated the two germline ends. The CDR3 region has the DNA TGTGCCACCAGCAGGGCGGTCTCCTACGAGCAGTACTTC. Translated: CATSRAVSYEQYF.

The chain couples TRBV10-3 to TRBJ1-2; no reliable D call. The CDR3 loop spans 13 amino acids. Germline CDR1 reads ENHRY; CDR2 reads SYGVKD. V was shortened by 3 bases and J by 8 bases, with 13 bases between the two germline ends. CDR3 in DNA: TGTGCCATCAGTGATCTTTCGGAACAGGGCTACACCTTC. Translation: CAISDLSEQGYTF.

The CDR3 spells CASSIRTGRLRAFF. CDR3 bases: TGTGCCAGCAGTATCCGGACAGGGAGGTTACGAGCTTTCTTT. The chain has TRBV28 and TRBJ1-1; TRBD1 aligns across 8 bases. The ends lost 5 bases at V and 10 bases at J; junction bases unmatched: 12. The CDR3 has 14 amino acids. The V gene's germline CDR1 is MDHEN and CDR2 SYDVKM.

This clone occurred a few times. This chain uses TRBV18 with TRBJ1-1; D not certain. Trimming pared 8 bases from V and 1 base from J, leaving 11 bases between. CDR1 KGHSH and CDR2 LQKENI come from the germline V gene. The CDR3 runs 13 residues. The CDR3 nucleotides are TGTGCCAGCCGCGGAAACCAGAACACTGAAGCTTTCTTT. This codes for CASRGNQNTEAFF. Variable domain in full (rest from reference TRBV18 and TRBJ1-1): NAGVMQNPRHLVRRRGQEARLRCSPMKGHSHVYWYRQLPEEGLKFMVYLQKENIIDESGMPKERFSAEFPKEGPSILRIQQVVRGDSAAYFCASRGNQNTEAFFGQGTRLTVV.

The chain carries TRBV7-9 and TRBJ2-7; possibly TRBD1 for D (6 bases). This CDR3 has 12 amino acids. Trimming removed 6 bases from V and 4 bases from J, with 10 bases in between. CDR1 is SEHNR and CDR2 is FQNEAQ in the germline V gene (reference sequence). Here the CDR3 reads CASSGGSYEQYF. The CDR3 DNA sequence: TGTGCCAGCAGTGGGGGCTCGTACGAGCAGTACTTC.

The sample holds one count of this clone. V gene TRBV5-4 combines with J gene TRBJ2-7; 8 bases are shared with TRBD2. The CDR3 is 14 residues long. J was trimmed by 4 bases and V by 3 bases; bases with no gene match: 6. CDR1 is SGHNT, CDR2 YYREEE, per germline (reference sequence). The CDR3 spells CASSSPGGLYEQYF. CDR3 sequence (DNA): TGTGCCAGCAGCTCACCGGGGGGGTTGTACGAGCAGTACTTC.

The genes are TRBV14 and TRBJ2-5; D perhaps matches TRBD2 (6 bases). The germline V gene encodes CDR1 SGHDN and CDR2 FVKESK. V was pared by 0 bases and J by 4 bases, with 12 bases between. This CDR3 has 15 residues. The CDR3 reads CASSQDLGRGETQYF. The DNA for the CDR3 is TGTGCCAGCAGCCAAGATCTGGGGCGGGGAGAGACCCAGTACTTC.

The rearrangement links TRBV5-1 to TRBJ1-3; TRBD1 matches 8 bases. CDR1 SGHRS and CDR2 YFSETQ come from the germline V gene. Trimming removed 0 bases from V and 3 bases from J; junction bases left unmatched: 2. The CDR3 loop spans 15 amino acids. CDR3 sequence: CASSLGDRIGNTIYF. CDR3 nucleotides: TGCGCCAGCAGCTTGGGGGACAGGATTGGAAACACCATATATTTT. Filled out from reference TRBV5-1 and TRBJ1-3, the complete variable domain reads KAGVTQTPRYLIKTRGQQVTLSCSPISGHRSVSWYQQTPGQGLQFLFEYFSETQRNKGNFPGRFSGRQFSNSRSEMNVSTLELGDSALYLCASSLGDRIGNTIYFGEGSWLTVV.

This chain connects TRBV27 to TRBJ2-7, with D maybe TRBD1 (6 bases). The length of the CDR3 is 14 residues. The germline V gene encodes CDR1 MNHEY and CDR2 SMNVEV (reference sequence). DNA of the CDR3: TGTACCACCCCGGGACACGAAATCTCCTACGAGCAGTACTTC. As protein: CTTPGHEISYEQYF.

The rearrangement joins TRBV6-5 to TRBJ1-1; D unresolved. Between the trimmed V and J ends, which lost 10 bases and 8 bases, there was a span of 14 bases. The germline V gene encodes CDR1 MNHEY and CDR2 SVGAGI. The CDR3 is made up of 11 amino acids. The CDR3 sequence is CATRREMEAFF. For the CDR3, the DNA is TGTGCCACCCGGAGAGAAATGGAAGCTTTCTTT.

This chain joins TRBV27 and TRBJ2-3; D may be TRBD1 (5 bases). V lost 4 bases and J lost 2, with 16 bases in between. The CDR3 is made up of 16 amino acids. CDR1 and CDR2 from the germline V gene are MNHEY and SMNVEV (reference sequence). DNA for the CDR3: TGTGCCAGCAGTTCCCCTGGGGCCACCACCACAGATACGCAGTATTTT. Protein product: CASSSPGATTTDTQYF.